The rows below give T cell receptor beta chains drawn from one sample of a study of shared clonotypes between healthy human individuals. The repertoire was sequenced with immunoSEQ multiplex PCR; TCRdb's copy has only in-frame clones and lacks some. The sample carries roughly 2.4 million clones, around 95% recorded once. Sequencing was carried out using naive CD4+ T cells sorted from blood. The receptor set was obtained from a man in his late teens or twenties in good health. Both conserved end residues are part of each CDR3. The order of the fields is CDR3 protein, V gene.

CASSSSGGTGGQPQHF,TRBV7-2
CAWSGSRGAGELFF,TRBV30
CASSPTSGGYIQYF,TRBV5-1
CASSQGVFSGTSSYNEQFF,TRBV4-2
CASSQIYQNPPIGGQEKLFF,TRBV23-1
CASSEGAGVNEKLFF,TRBV25-1
CASSYSGQGSYEQYF,TRBV6-5
CSVVGRLSSYEQYF,TRBV29-1
CASSYVRGTEAFF,TRBV6-5
CASSLGGLDGYTF,TRBV5-6
CASSDQQGLYEQYF,TRBV7-9
CASSEGTGPNYGYTF,TRBV9
CAISESTNLFRDSRGKLFF,TRBV10-3
CASSLERHTDTQYF,TRBV5-1
CASSGLQEREAFF,TRBV5-1
CASSADGGPGF,TRBV2
CASVSGTGNKETQYF,TRBV28
CASSASAGGPYNEQFF,TRBV2
CASSDVTDTQYF,TRBV6-1
CASSPRLHEQYF,TRBV28
CASNQAGTDTGELFF,TRBV18
CASSDRQESNIQYF,TRBV6-1
CASSAVSSYEQYF,TRBV19
CAWSVLGTEAFF,TRBV30
CASRTRASNTEAFF,TRBV27
CASSLHPRDRGRLNTEAFF,TRBV5-1
CASSLAGTRSGNTIYF,TRBV5-1
CASGSSDRAEQFF,TRBV12-5
CASSIPLGGLNGYTF,TRBV19
CASSAQYGYTF,TRBV7-8
CAIRGDRASTDTQYF,TRBV10-3
CASSLGGSLNADIQYF,TRBV5-1
CAWSGTGGKGNTIYF,TRBV30
CASSEGGMGGELFF,TRBV2
CAWSHGTGGKDTQYF,TRBV30
CASSYFRAVGSYNEQFF,TRBV11-2
CASSLAGLNQPQHF,TRBV5-6